Each of the 20 T cell receptor beta chains below was sequenced from the same sample in a study of T cell responses to AZD1222 COVID-19 vaccine (dated by TCRdb to the early 2020s). Library preparation employed the immunoSEQ multiplex PCR assay. Entries here come from immuneACCESS through TCRdb and include only in-frame sequences with V and J called. Some clones fail to appear in such tables; in the studies checked, an unresolved V gene covers under half of the shortfall, and the cause of the remainder is unknown. This sample gives 150,000 or so clones in total; around 94% of them show up just once. Approximately 0.6% of the sample lies in the top ten. The sample's time point label, decoded: baseline before first vaccination. Sequenced material: peripheral blood, taken on day 0 of AZD1222 vaccination. The origin of the receptors is an adult in good health.

The chain couples TRBV28 to TRBJ2-1; TRBD2 agrees at 8 bases. From germline, CDR1 is MDHEN and CDR2 SYDVKM. V was pared by 7 bases and J by 9 bases, with 8 bases of the junction left unmatched. There are 13 residues in the CDR3. Here the CDR3 reads CASIVGRVGEQFF. The CDR3, as DNA: TGTGCCAGCATTGTCGGGAGGGTGGGTGAGCAGTTCTTC.

This clone showed up just once. The V call is TRBV18, the J call TRBJ1-4; D remains unclear. The CDR3 contains 20 residues. Germline V gene lookup returns CDR1 KGHSH and CDR2 LQKENI. V gave up 3 bases and J gave up 1 base, with 24 bases separating them. CDR3 in amino acids: CASSPLSIGGRLGTNEKLFF. The CDR3 nucleotides read TGTGCCAGCTCACCCCTGTCCATCGGAGGTAGATTGGGAACTAATGAAAAACTGTTTTTT.

The J gene is TRBJ1-1, the V gene TRBV19, with a tentative D call TRBD1 (5 bases). V gave up 9 bases and J gave up 6 bases, with 14 bases separating them. CDR3 length: 12 residues. From germline, CDR1 is LNHDA and CDR2 SQIVND (reference sequence). CDR3 in amino acids: CASGGLRAEAFF. For the CDR3, the DNA is TGTGCCAGCGGGGGTTTGAGAGCTGAAGCTTTCTTT.

V usage is TRBV4-2 and J usage is TRBJ2-3; 8 bases align to TRBD2. V was clipped by 0 bases and J by 4 bases; unmatched bases: 6. The CDR3 sequence is 16 residues long. Germline V gives CDR1 LGHNA, CDR2 YNFKEQ. CDR3 coding DNA: TGTGCCAGCAGCCAAGAGTGGCTAGCGGGCGCAGATACGCAGTATTTT. The encoded protein is CASSQEWLAGADTQYF.

The chain uses TRBV5-1 and TRBJ1-1, with D possibly matching TRBD1 (5 bases). Germline assignment: CDR1 SGHRS and CDR2 YFSETQ. The CDR3 is made up of 13 amino acids. Trimming cost V 2 bases and J 6 bases, with 11 bases left between them. The CDR3 DNA sequence: TGCGCCAGCAGCTTCGACGGGGACCCTGAAGCTTTCTTT. Residues: CASSFDGDPEAFF. The full variable domain, completed using reference TRBV5-1 and TRBJ1-1, is KAGVTQTPRYLIKTRGQQVTLSCSPISGHRSVSWYQQTPGQGLQFLFEYFSETQRNKGNFPGRFSGRQFSNSRSEMNVSTLELGDSALYLCASSFDGDPEAFFGQGTRLTVV.

The V gene is TRBV19, the J gene TRBJ2-7, with 10 bases fitting TRBD2. Germline CDR1 reads LNHDA; CDR2 reads SQIVND (reference sequence). The V and J ends lost 3 bases and 2 bases, in that order; junction bases with no gene match: 4. This CDR3 comprises 15 residues. As DNA, the CDR3 is TGTGCCAGTAGTATCCCTAGCGGGGGCGCCTACGAGCAGTACTTC. Residues: CASSIPSGGAYEQYF.

The V gene is TRBV10-3, the J gene TRBJ1-5; no clear D gene. CDR1 ENHRY and CDR2 SYGVKD come from the germline V gene. V lost 3 bases to trimming and J lost 7 bases, with 7 bases between them. This CDR3 is 12 amino acids long. The DNA for the CDR3 is TGTGCCATCAGTGATGTAAAACAGCCCCAGCATTTT. Amino acids: CAISDVKQPQHF.

V gene TRBV5-4 combines with J gene TRBJ2-5, with D perhaps TRBD1 or TRBD2 (5 bases each). V lost 7 bases and J 7 bases, leaving 23 bases between the germline ends. CDR1 and CDR2 from the germline V gene are SGHNT and YYREEE (reference sequence). There are 15 residues in the CDR3. CDR3 nucleotides: TGTGCCAGCTGGTACCGCGATTCCCTTGGGGGGACCCAGTACTTC. Protein sequence: CASWYRDSLGGTQYF.

J is TRBJ1-2 and V is TRBV23-1; D remains unclear. TRBV23-1 is assigned to the ORF class and has an uncertain function. V was shortened by 0 bases and J by 5 bases, with 10 bases between the two germline ends. This CDR3 region has 14 residues. CDR3 coding DNA: TGCGCCAGCAGTCAATCCAACCGAGCATATGGCTACACCTTC. Protein sequence: CASSQSNRAYGYTF.

The chain carries TRBV29-1 and TRBJ1-4; possible D gene TRBD1, 6 bases. This CDR3 has 13 residues. Trimming removed 1 base at V and 8 bases at J, with 11 bases between. CDR1 is SQVTM, CDR2 ANQGSEA, per germline. The CDR3 DNA reads TGCAGCGTTGAAGTTTGGCAGGGGGAAAAACTGTTTTTT. Translation gives CSVEVWQGEKLFF.

The chain recombines TRBV5-1 with TRBJ2-1, with 10 bases matching TRBD1. The junction had 10 bases not matched to a gene; V was cut back by 4 bases and J by 6 bases. Germline V gives CDR1 SGHRS, CDR2 YFSETQ. The CDR3 extends over 16 amino acids. The CDR3 loop is CASSLRQGAAPNEQFF. As DNA, the CDR3 is TGCGCCAGCAGCCTAAGACAGGGGGCGGCCCCCAATGAGCAGTTCTTC.

The chain combines TRBV18 with TRBJ1-1, with no clear D. The CDR3 is made up of 13 amino acids. Germline V gene data show CDR1 as KGHSH and CDR2 as LQKENI. The germline V and J ends were trimmed by 4 bases and 4 bases, with 10 bases remaining between them. For the CDR3, the DNA is TGTGCCAGCTCACTCGGAGATGGCACTGAAGCTTTCTTT. Amino acid sequence: CASSLGDGTEAFF.

This chain joins TRBV5-1 and TRBJ2-3; D remains unclear. CDR3 size: 13 residues. Germline V lookup: CDR1 SGHRS, CDR2 YFSETQ. Trimming cost V 7 bases and J 2 bases, with 11 bases left between them. In nucleotides, the CDR3 is TGCGCCAGCTCCGATGGACCCACAGATACGCAGTATTTT. This encodes CASSDGPTDTQYF.

The gene calls are TRBV5-1 and TRBJ2-7, with D perhaps TRBD2 (6 bases). V lost 4 bases, J lost 4 bases, and 12 bases lay in between. In germline, CDR1 is SGHRS, CDR2 YFSETQ. The CDR3 sequence is 13 residues long. DNA of the CDR3: TGCGCCAGCAGCCTCGGGACTGAATACGAGCAGTACTTC. Protein: CASSLGTEYEQYF.

This chain joins TRBV11-1 and TRBJ1-1, with D possibly being TRBD1 (5 bases). The V end lost 4 bases, the J end lost 9 bases, and 15 bases lay between the germline ends. Per the germline V gene, CDR1 is SGHAT and CDR2 is FQDESV (reference sequence). CDR3 length equals 13 residues. In DNA form, the CDR3 reads TGTGCCAGCAGCTCGGGCGGGGCCCCACAAGCTTTCTTT. Residues: CASSSGGAPQAFF.

This chain links TRBV10-1 with TRBJ2-3; no firm D call. Trimming took off 4 bases at V and 7 bases at J, with 6 bases between the two ends. The CDR3 has 11 amino acids. CDR1 and CDR2 from the germline V gene are WNHNN and SYGVQD (reference sequence). The CDR3 bases are TGCGCCAGCAGTGCGAAGAATACGCAGTATTTT. Its translation is CASSAKNTQYF.

The chain joins TRBV3-1 (or the pseudogene TRBV3-2) to TRBJ2-7, with unresolved D. This CDR3 contains 15 residues. Germline V gives CDR1 LGHDT, CDR2 YNNKEL (reference sequence). V was clipped by 5 bases and J by 2 bases, with 16 bases between them. The CDR3, as DNA: TGTGCCAGCAGCAAACGAACTATCGAAGCCTACGAGCAGTACTTC. Its translation: CASSKRTIEAYEQYF.

The chain is built from TRBV19 and TRBJ2-1, with 9 bases identical to TRBD2. Germline trimming cut 0 bases from V and 2 bases from J; bases unmatched to any gene: 17. This CDR3 contains 21 residues. Germline-derived CDR1 and CDR2 are LNHDA and SQIVND (reference sequence). The DNA of the CDR3 is TGTGCCAGTAGTATAGATCACCGGCGGGGTAGCGGGAGAGTGACCTACAATGAGCAGTTCTTC. It translates to CASSIDHRRGSGRVTYNEQFF. The full variable domain, in which reference TRBV19 and TRBJ2-1 provide the parts outside the CDR3, is DGGITQSPKYLFRKEGQNVTLSCEQNLNHDAMYWYRQDPGQGLRLIYYSQIVNDFQKGDIAEGYSVSREKKESFPLTVTSAQKNPTAFYLCASSIDHRRGSGRVTYNEQFFGPGTRLTVL.

This chain connects TRBV12-3 or TRBV12-4 to TRBJ2-5, with D unresolved. The CDR3 is 13 residues long. V lost 2 bases and J lost 1, with 5 bases in between. The CDR3 loop is CASSLRTQETQYF. The CDR3 bases are TGTGCCAGCAGTTTACGGACCCAAGAGACCCAGTACTTC.

The V call is TRBV24-1, the J call TRBJ2-1; tentative D call: TRBD1 (5 bases). V was pared by 4 bases and J by 8 bases, with 11 bases between. CDR3 length: 13 residues. From germline, CDR1 is KGHDR and CDR2 SFDVKD. This chain's CDR3 is CATSEAGRDEQFF. The CDR3, as DNA: TGTGCCACCAGTGAGGCAGGGCGAGATGAGCAGTTCTTC.